This T cell receptor (beta chain) was recovered during a study of blood T cell repertoires in COVID-19. At the level of the study: Specimens from acute and convalescent COVID-19 originated in the United States, Italy and Spain. PBMCs, B-cell-depleted T cells, or T cells were the source of the cDNA or gDNA that made up the material.

Original analysis: It was from reference gene primer amplification that nucleated cell counts were estimated. Using immunoSEQ multiplex PCR, the repertoire was profiled, and TCRdb retains in-frame clones only, with some absent. V, J and clone size reflect that table, while D and trimming were determined from the DNA. The data show about 72,000 clones, roughly 87% seen once. CDR1 LNHDA and CDR2 SQIVND come from the germline V gene (reference sequence). CDR3 size: 12 residues. V lost 3 bases and J lost 8; bases outside the gene matches: 3. The sample taken for sequencing was peripheral blood. V gene TRBV19 combines with J gene TRBJ1-2, with 7 bases identical to TRBD1. The receptor's source is a man in his fifties or sixties with acute or convalescent COVID-19. The CDR3 sequence is CASSMTGRGYTF. CDR3 in DNA: TGTGCCAGTAGTATGACAGGGAGAGGCTACACCTTC.